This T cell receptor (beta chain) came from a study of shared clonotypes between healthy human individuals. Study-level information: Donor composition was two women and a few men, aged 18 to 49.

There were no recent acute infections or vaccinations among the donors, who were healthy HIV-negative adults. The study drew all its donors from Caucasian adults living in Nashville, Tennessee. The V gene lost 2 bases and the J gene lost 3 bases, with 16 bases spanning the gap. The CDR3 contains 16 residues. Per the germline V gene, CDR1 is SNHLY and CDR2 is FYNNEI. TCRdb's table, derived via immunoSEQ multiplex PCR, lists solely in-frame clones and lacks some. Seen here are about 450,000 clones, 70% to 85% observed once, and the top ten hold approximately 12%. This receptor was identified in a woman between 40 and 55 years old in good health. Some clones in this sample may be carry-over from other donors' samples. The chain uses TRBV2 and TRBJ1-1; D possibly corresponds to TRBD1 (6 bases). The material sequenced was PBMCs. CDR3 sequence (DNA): TGTGCCAGCAGTGAACTGGGGCAGGGGCGATACACTGAAGCTTTCTTT. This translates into CASSELGQGRYTEAFF.